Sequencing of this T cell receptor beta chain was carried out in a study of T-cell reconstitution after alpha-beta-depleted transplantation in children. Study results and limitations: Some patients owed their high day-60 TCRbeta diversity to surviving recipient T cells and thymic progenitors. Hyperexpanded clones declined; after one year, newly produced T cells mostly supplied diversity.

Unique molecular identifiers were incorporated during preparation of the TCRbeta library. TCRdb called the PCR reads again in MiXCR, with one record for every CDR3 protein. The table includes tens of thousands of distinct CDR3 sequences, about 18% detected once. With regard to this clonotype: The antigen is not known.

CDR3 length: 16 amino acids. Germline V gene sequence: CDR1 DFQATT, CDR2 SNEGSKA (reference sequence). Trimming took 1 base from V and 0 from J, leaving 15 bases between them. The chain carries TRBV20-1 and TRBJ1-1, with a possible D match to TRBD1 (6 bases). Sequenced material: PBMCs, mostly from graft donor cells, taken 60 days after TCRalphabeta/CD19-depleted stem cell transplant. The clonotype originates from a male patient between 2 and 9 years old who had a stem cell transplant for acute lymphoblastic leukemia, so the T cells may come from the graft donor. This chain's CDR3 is CSARVPGGGLNTEAFF. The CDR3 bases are TGCAGTGCTAGAGTGCCCGGCGGGGGCTTGAACACTGAAGCTTTCTTT.